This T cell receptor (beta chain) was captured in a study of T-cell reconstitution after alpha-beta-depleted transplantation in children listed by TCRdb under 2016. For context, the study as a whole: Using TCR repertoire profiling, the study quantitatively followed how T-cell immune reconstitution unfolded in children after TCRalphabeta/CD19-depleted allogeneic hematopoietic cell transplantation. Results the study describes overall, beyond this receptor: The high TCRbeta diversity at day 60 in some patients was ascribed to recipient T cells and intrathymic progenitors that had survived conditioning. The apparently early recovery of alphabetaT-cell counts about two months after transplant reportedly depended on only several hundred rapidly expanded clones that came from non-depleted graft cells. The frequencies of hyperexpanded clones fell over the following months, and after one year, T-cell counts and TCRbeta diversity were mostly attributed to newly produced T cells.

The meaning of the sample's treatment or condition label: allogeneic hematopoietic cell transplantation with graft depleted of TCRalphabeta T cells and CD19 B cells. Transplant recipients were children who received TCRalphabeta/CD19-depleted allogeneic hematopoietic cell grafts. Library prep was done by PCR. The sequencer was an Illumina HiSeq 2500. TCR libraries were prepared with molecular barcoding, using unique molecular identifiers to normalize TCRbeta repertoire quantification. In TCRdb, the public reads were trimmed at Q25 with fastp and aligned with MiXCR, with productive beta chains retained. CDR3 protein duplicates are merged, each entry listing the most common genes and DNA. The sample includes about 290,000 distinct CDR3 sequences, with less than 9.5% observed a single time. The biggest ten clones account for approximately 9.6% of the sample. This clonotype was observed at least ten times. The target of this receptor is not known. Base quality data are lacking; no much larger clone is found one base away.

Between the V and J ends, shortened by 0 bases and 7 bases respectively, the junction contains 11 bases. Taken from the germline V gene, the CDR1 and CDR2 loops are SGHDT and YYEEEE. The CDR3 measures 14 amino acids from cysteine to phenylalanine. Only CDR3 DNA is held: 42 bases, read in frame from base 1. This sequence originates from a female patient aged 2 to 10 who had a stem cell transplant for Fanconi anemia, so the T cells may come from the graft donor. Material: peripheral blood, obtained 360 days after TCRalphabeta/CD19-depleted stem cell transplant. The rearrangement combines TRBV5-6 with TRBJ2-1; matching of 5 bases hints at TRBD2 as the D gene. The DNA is TGTGCCAGCAGCTTGGGTGAGGGAATAAATGAGCAGTTCTTC. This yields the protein CASSLGEGINEQFF. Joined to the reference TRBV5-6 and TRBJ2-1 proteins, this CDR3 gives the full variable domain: DAGVTQSPTHLIKTRGQQVTLRCSPKSGHDTVSWYQQALGQGPQFIFQYYEEEERQRGNFPDRFSGHQFPNYSSELNVNALLLGDSALYLCASSLGEGINEQFFGPGTRLTVL.